This TCR beta chain came from a study of T cell responses to AZD1222 COVID-19 vaccine. Overall study results and limits: The number of AZD1222 recipients seropositive at baseline was only 5 to 7. Across spike, vaccine-associated CD4 TCRs were found, dominant at 160-218 and 743-854.

Repertoires were generated with immunoSEQ multiplex PCR, while TCRdb's copy carries only in-frame clones and drops some. This sample carries around 150,000 clones, approximately 95% of them seen once, and the ten largest clones take approximately 6.8%. The CDR3 is made up of 15 amino acids. Looked up from germline, CDR1 is SGHDT and CDR2 is YYEEEE. Trimming stripped 0 bases from V and 1 base from J, with 10 bases between. Points on this clone: What it recognizes is unknown.

The sequence derives from an adult who received the AZD1222 COVID-19 vaccine. The chain links TRBV5-6 to TRBJ1-1; the D gene is possibly TRBD1 (5 bases). This material consisted of peripheral blood, taken 28 days after the second AZD1222 dose. The chain's CDR3 is CASSLVDRTNTEAFF. CDR3 nucleotides: TGTGCCAGCAGCTTGGTAGACAGAACGAACACTGAAGCTTTCTTT. Looking up the rest from reference TRBV5-6 and TRBJ1-1 gives the full variable domain: DAGVTQSPTHLIKTRGQQVTLRCSPKSGHDTVSWYQQALGQGPQFIFQYYEEEERQRGNFPDRFSGHQFPNYSSELNVNALLLGDSALYLCASSLVDRTNTEAFFGQGTRLTVV.